This T cell receptor beta chain was recovered during a study of T-cell memory formation after mild COVID-19 (dated by TCRdb to the early 2020s). As for the study more broadly: TCR sequence clusters from the two donors were found to be largely donor specific. Longitudinal TCRalpha and TCRbeta repertoire sequencing tracked T-cell clones expanding and contracting after mild COVID-19 in a couple of donors. Two young, previously healthy adult volunteers made up the cohort, one male and one female. The paper's findings and limits, for the study overall: Clones contracting from day 15 to 85 had balanced CD4/CD8 phenotypes, while a second wave expanding from day 15 to 37 was biased towards CD4+. Some responding clones were found in pre-infection memory, which suggests that pre-existing cross-reactive memory T cells took part in the SARS-CoV-2 response. The second-wave clones that peaked on day 37 were not confirmed to be SARS-CoV-2 specific. Contracting CD4+ clones were found mainly in CM and EM memory subsets, while CD8+ clones were enriched in EMRA. Only a couple of mild cases were covered by the study, and larger cohorts that include severe cases with pre-infection samples were considered necessary.

The reads were generated on an Illumina NovaSeq 6000. cDNA libraries for TCRalpha and TCRbeta were prepared by 5'RACE using constant-segment primers, with sample barcodes and unique molecular identifiers added. RNA was extracted from every sample with Trizol reagent. The libraries were amplified in two PCR steps, and the second step added a second sample barcode and Illumina TruSeq adapters. Sequencing of the libraries was done on an Illumina NovaSeq, producing 2 x 150 bp paired-end reads. In the authors' own workflow: The reads were demultiplexed and collapsed into UMI-guided consensus sequences using migec v1.2.7. Using mixcr v2.1.11, UMI consensuses were aligned to TRA and TRB V and J templates and then assembled into clonotypes. Expanded or contracted clonotypes were those called significant by both edgeR and NoisET, with noise models trained on biological replicates. For edgeR calls, the cutoffs were a false discovery rate-adjusted p below 0.01 and a log2 fold-change threshold of 1. As an exploratory analysis of dynamics, max-normalized trajectories of the 1000 most abundant clonotypes were examined with PCA combined with hierarchical clustering. The CD4 or CD8 phenotype of responding clones was assigned using the separately sequenced CD4+ and CD8+ repertoires. TCRdb handled the public reads itself, with Q25 trimming in fastp and clone calling in MiXCR, and kept productive beta chains. Each CDR3 protein gets just one entry, which takes the most common genes and DNA from the rows behind it. The V and J calls come from TCRdb's annotation, not from the publication. Here the sample has a few hundred thousand distinct CDR3 sequences; roughly a fifth occur a single time. The biggest ten clones account for roughly 21% of the sample.

PBMCs were isolated by Ficoll-Paque density gradient centrifugation. Measured from the cysteine to the phenylalanine, the CDR3 is 13 residues long. Of the read, only the CDR3 DNA is kept; its 39 bases are in frame from base 1. Germline trimming amounts to 6 bases on V and 4 bases on J, with 4 as the count of junction bases outside the gene matches. Based on the germline V gene, the CDR1 and CDR2 sequences are MNHEY and SVGEGT. With respect to this clonotype: Its antigen is not yet known. Per-nucleotide qualities are absent, and no much larger clonotype sits a single base away.

Sample: PBMCs or a T cell subset sorted from them (not recorded which). This TCR was recovered from a man younger than 35 who had mild COVID-19 (a few samples of this study predate the infection). The sample titles of this study are shuffled in the database, so cell type and time point are left out; the donor was told from shared clones. The rearrangement joined TRBV6-2 or TRBV6-3 to TRBJ2-3, with 7 central nucleotides matching TRBD2. CDR3 reads: CASRGGGSDTQYF. The DNA sequence is TGTGCCAGCAGGGGCGGGGGTTCAGATACGCAGTATTTT.